Listed below are T cell receptor beta chains from one sample, sequenced in a study of OX40 agonist ivuxolimab in advanced cancers. Only in-frame clones appear in the TCRdb table, and some are missing; sequencing was by immunoSEQ multiplex PCR. The sample gives tens of thousands of clones, 80% to 85% of which show up once; about 0.65% is in the top ten. The sequencing used CD4+ or CD8+ T cells sorted from blood, collected in a trial of the OX40 agonist ivuxolimab. The receptors derive from an adult with an advanced solid tumor such as melanoma, head and neck, liver or kidney cancer. Both conserved end residues are part of each CDR3. The D gene is left open where the match is weak. Only part of the rows carry a size: once, few, many, or a class if the clone is expanded.

j_gene	d_gene	abundance	v_gene	CDR3aa	CDR3nt
TRBJ1-6	-	-	TRBV30	CAWTKRTNSPLHF	TGTGCCTGGACGAAGCGGACGAATTCACCCCTCCACTTT
TRBJ2-1	TRBD1	-	TRBV15	CATSTRQGGDEQFF	TGTGCCACCAGCACCCGACAGGGGGGCGATGAGCAGTTCTTC
TRBJ1-1	TRBD1	-	TRBV28	CASSPGQGVGTEAFF	TGTGCCAGCAGTCCCGGACAGGGGGTGGGTACTGAAGCTTTCTTT
TRBJ2-3	-	once	TRBV30	CAWSTGGGGASDTQYF	TGTGCCTGGAGTACAGGGGGCGGGGGGGCCTCAGATACGCAGTATTTT
TRBJ2-7	-	-	TRBV18	CASSPGAQDSYEQYF	TGTGCCAGCTCACCAGGGGCTCAAGACTCGTACGAGCAGTACTTC
TRBJ1-2	-	once	TRBV29-1	CSVEDKGGYGYTF	TGCAGCGTTGAAGATAAGGGGGGTTATGGCTACACCTTC
TRBJ2-7	TRBD2	once	TRBV13	CASRQGASGRAREQYF	TGTGCCAGCAGACAGGGGGCTAGCGGGAGGGCACGGGAGCAGTACTTC
TRBJ2-7	TRBD2	-	TRBV27	CASSPRTSGRVEQYF	TGTGCCAGCAGTCCGAGGACTAGCGGGAGGGTCGAGCAGTACTTC
TRBJ2-1	TRBD2	-	TRBV9	CASSVSGGAVNEQFF	TGTGCCAGCAGCGTAAGCGGGGGGGCCGTCAATGAGCAGTTCTTC
TRBJ1-5	TRBD1	-	TRBV6-1	CASSWQGAEQPQHF	TGTGCCAGCAGTTGGCAGGGGGCGGAGCAGCCCCAGCATTTT
TRBJ2-7	-	-	TRBV5-1	CASSLAGLREQYF	TGCGCCAGCAGCTTGGCCGGGCTTCGGGAGCAGTACTTC
TRBJ2-6	TRBD1	once	TRBV4-2	CASSQVHMTGGYSGANVLTF	TGTGCCAGCAGCCAAGTCCACATGACAGGGGGCTACTCTGGGGCCAACGTCCTGACTTTC
TRBJ1-2	-	-	TRBV28	CASTRERYNYGYTF	TGTGCCAGCACCCGTGAAAGATATAACTATGGCTACACCTTC
TRBJ2-5	-	-	TRBV4-2	CASSQGGLPSRSETQYF	TGTGCCAGCAGCCAAGGGGGTTTGCCTAGCAGGAGCGAGACCCAGTACTTC
TRBJ1-2	-	-	TRBV2	CASSEAIAGTEGGYTF	TGTGCCAGCAGTGAAGCGATTGCCGGGACCGAGGGGGGCTACACCTTC
TRBJ1-2	-	-	TRBV4-3	CASSQDRGGRSNYGYTF	TGCGCCAGCAGCCAAGATCGGGGCGGTAGGTCTAACTATGGCTACACCTTC
TRBJ2-7	-	-	TRBV18	CASSQTMQAGDFYEQYF	TGTGCCAGCTCCCAAACAATGCAGGCCGGAGATTTCTACGAGCAGTACTTC
TRBJ1-6	-	-	TRBV2	CASSDTDIRSSPLHF	TGTGCCAGCAGTGATACCGACATTCGGAGTTCACCCCTCCACTTT
TRBJ2-7	-	-	TRBV6-5	CASSKGGREQYF	TGTGCCAGCAGTAAGGGGGGCCGGGAGCAGTACTTC
TRBJ1-3	-	-	TRBV4-1	CASSQDSGVGNTIYF	TGCGCCAGCAGCCAAGATTCAGGGGTTGGAAACACCATATATTTT
TRBJ2-7	TRBD1	-	TRBV11-2	CASSLVGRGNDEQYF	TGTGCCAGCAGCTTAGTCGGCAGGGGGAACGACGAGCAGTACTTC
TRBJ1-2	-	-	TRBV4-1	CASGQDRSLGNYGYTF	TGCGCCAGCGGCCAAGATAGGAGCCTCGGAAACTATGGCTACACCTTC
TRBJ1-2	-	-	TRBV27	CASRGTVYGYTF	TGTGCCAGCAGGGGAACAGTCTATGGCTACACCTTC
TRBJ1-5	-	-	TRBV6-6	CASSYLGGTNQPQHF	TGTGCCAGCAGTTACCTGGGTGGTACCAATCAGCCCCAGCATTTT
TRBJ2-7	-	-	TRBV30	CAWSAGRGSAYEQYF	TGTGCCTGGAGTGCAGGCAGGGGATCAGCCTACGAGCAGTACTTC
TRBJ1-5	-	-	TRBV18	CASSLGQGQPQHF	TGTGCCAGCTCATTGGGACAAGGGCAGCCCCAGCATTTT
TRBJ2-2	-	once	TRBV5-4	CASSLLGTETNTGELFF	TGTGCCAGCAGCCTGTTGGGGACCGAAACTAACACCGGGGAGCTGTTTTTT
TRBJ2-5	-	-	TRBV18	CASSPSTGGETQYF	TGTGCCAGCTCACCATCTACAGGTGGGGAGACCCAGTACTTC
TRBJ1-3	-	-	TRBV28	CASSGPGSGNTIYF	TGTGCCAGCAGTGGCCCTGGGTCTGGAAACACCATATATTTT
TRBJ2-2	TRBD1	-	TRBV5-1	CASSRGQEYTGELFF	TGCGCCAGCAGCCGGGGACAGGAGTACACCGGGGAGCTGTTTTTT
TRBJ1-3	-	-	TRBV6-1	CASSEIGSNTIYF	TGTGCCAGCAGTGAAATAGGTTCCAACACCATATATTTT
TRBJ1-2	-	few	TRBV5-4	CASSPRDAGYTF	TGTGCCAGCAGCCCTCGGGACGCTGGCTACACCTTC
TRBJ1-5	-	-	TRBV12-5	CASGFSGGNQPQHF	TGTGCTAGTGGTTTTTCGGGAGGCAATCAGCCCCAGCATTTT